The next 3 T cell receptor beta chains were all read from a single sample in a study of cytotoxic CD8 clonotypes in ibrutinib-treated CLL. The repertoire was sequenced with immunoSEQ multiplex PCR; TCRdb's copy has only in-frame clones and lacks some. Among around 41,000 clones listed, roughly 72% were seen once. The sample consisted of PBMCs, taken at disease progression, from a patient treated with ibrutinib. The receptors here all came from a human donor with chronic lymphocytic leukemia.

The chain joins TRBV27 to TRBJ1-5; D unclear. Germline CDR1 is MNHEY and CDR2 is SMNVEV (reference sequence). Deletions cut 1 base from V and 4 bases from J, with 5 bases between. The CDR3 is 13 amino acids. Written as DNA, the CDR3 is TGTGCCAGCAGTTTATTTGGAAATCAGCCCCAGCATTTT. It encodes CASSLFGNQPQHF.

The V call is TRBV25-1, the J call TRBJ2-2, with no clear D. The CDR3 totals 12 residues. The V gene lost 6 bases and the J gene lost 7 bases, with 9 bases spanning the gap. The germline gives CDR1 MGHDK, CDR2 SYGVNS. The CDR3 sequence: CASRADGGELFF. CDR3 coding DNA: TGTGCCAGCAGGGCTGATGGCGGGGAGCTGTTTTTT.

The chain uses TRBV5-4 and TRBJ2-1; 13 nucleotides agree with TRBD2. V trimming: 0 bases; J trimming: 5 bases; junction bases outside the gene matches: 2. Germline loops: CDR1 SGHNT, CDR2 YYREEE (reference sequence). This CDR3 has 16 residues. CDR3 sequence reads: CASSLGGTSGNNEQFF. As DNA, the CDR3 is TGTGCCAGCAGCTTGGGTGGGACTAGCGGGAACAATGAGCAGTTCTTC. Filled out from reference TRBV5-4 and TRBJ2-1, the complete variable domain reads ETGVTQSPTHLIKTRGQQVTLRCSSQSGHNTVSWYQQALGQGPQFIFQYYREEENGRGNFPPRFSGLQFPNYSSELNVNALELDDSALYLCASSLGGTSGNNEQFFGPGTRLTVL.